What follows are 5 T cell receptor beta chains derived from one specimen sequenced in a study of T cell responses to AZD1222 COVID-19 vaccine. Sequencing used immunoSEQ multiplex PCR; TCRdb keeps in-frame clones, though not all of them. This sample has some 140,000 clones, with roughly 89% found just once. This material consisted of peripheral blood, taken on day 0 of AZD1222 vaccination. These receptors came from an adult in good health.

This clone was observed a single time. The chain employs TRBV19 and TRBJ1-5; D is ambiguous. Germline V gene data show CDR1 as LNHDA and CDR2 as SQIVND (reference sequence). The CDR3 has 13 residues. Trimming removed 1 base at V and 9 bases at J, with 10 bases between. CDR3 nucleotide sequence: TGTGCCAGTAGTATAGGCGGTAATAGGCCCCAGCATTTT. Translating it yields CASSIGGNRPQHF.

The chain uses TRBV5-4 and TRBJ1-6, with 7 bases matching TRBD1. Germline CDR1 reads SGHNT; CDR2 reads YYREEE (reference sequence). There are 14 residues in the CDR3. V trimming: 0 bases; J trimming: 7 bases; junction bases outside the gene matches: 1. The CDR3 DNA is TGTGCCAGCAGCTTGGAGGGGGCGAATTCACCCCTCCACTTT. It encodes CASSLEGANSPLHF.

The chain joins TRBV30 to TRBJ1-1; D is undetermined. The CDR3 length is 12 residues. Germline CDR1 is GTSNPN and CDR2 is SVGIG (reference sequence). Trimming removed 0 bases from V and 12 bases from J, with 14 bases in between. CDR3 amino acids: CAWSVLSYHTFF. The CDR3 DNA follows: TGTGCCTGGAGTGTACTTTCTTACCACACTTTCTTT.

The V gene is TRBV10-3, the J gene TRBJ1-6, with D maybe TRBD1 (5 bases). CDR1 and CDR2 (germline): ENHRY, SYGVKD. This CDR3 is 13 amino acids long. V was cut by 6 bases and J by 10 bases, with 13 bases left in between. CDR3 sequence reads: CAIRGGRGSPLHF. CDR3 bases: TGTGCCATCAGGGGGGGACGGGGGTCACCCCTCCACTTT.

V is TRBV18 and J is TRBJ1-5; weak D call: TRBD1 (5 bases). Germline CDR1 reads KGHSH; CDR2 reads LQKENI. This CDR3 region has 12 residues. Trimming removed 6 bases at V and 6 bases at J, with 9 bases between. Here the CDR3 reads CASSPGGQPQHF. The CDR3 DNA is TGTGCCAGCTCCCCCGGGGGTCAGCCCCAGCATTTT.